This section outlines one TCR beta chain sequence together with its context. The record originates from a study of T cell responses to AZD1222 COVID-19 vaccine. The CDR3 spans 15 residues. The germline CDR1 and CDR2 sequences are MGHDK and SYGVNS. V dropped 1 base and J dropped 5 bases, with 9 bases sitting between them. The method was immunoSEQ multiplex PCR; TCRdb's version includes in-frame clones alone and lacks a portion of them. Counted here are some 170,000 clones, 92% occurring once; the ten biggest clones make up roughly 4.4%. The V call is TRBV25-1, the J call TRBJ1-6; no definite D call. This clonotype was sampled from an adult in good health. Material: peripheral blood, obtained on day 0 of MenACWY control vaccination. CDR3 bases: TGTGCCAGCAGTGAATTGGCAGGACATAATTCACCCCTCCACTTT. It translates to CASSELAGHNSPLHF.